This T cell receptor beta chain is from a study of blood T cell repertoires in COVID-19. Study-wide context: COVID-19 samples collected from the United States, Italy and Spain covered acute and convalescent phases. The analysed material was cDNA or gDNA that came from T cells, B-cell-depleted T cells, or PBMCs.

The CDR3 has 11 residues. Germline V CDR1 and CDR2: MDHEN, SYDVKM. V lost 3 bases to trimming and J lost 5 bases, with 3 bases between them. Libraries were prepared by immunoSEQ multiplex PCR; TCRdb keeps only in-frame clonotypes and omits some of them. The sample includes about 300,000 clones, roughly 91% seen only once; the top ten take approximately 2%. While infection was still active, Seattle patients were enrolled and then followed longitudinally. The sequencing input was peripheral blood. The J gene is TRBJ2-3, the V gene TRBV28; D gene uncertain. This receptor was taken from a woman aged 25 to 39 with COVID-19, enrolled during active disease. The CDR3 loop is CASSFRDTQYF. The CDR3 DNA sequence: TGTGCCAGCAGTTTTAGAGATACGCAGTATTTT.